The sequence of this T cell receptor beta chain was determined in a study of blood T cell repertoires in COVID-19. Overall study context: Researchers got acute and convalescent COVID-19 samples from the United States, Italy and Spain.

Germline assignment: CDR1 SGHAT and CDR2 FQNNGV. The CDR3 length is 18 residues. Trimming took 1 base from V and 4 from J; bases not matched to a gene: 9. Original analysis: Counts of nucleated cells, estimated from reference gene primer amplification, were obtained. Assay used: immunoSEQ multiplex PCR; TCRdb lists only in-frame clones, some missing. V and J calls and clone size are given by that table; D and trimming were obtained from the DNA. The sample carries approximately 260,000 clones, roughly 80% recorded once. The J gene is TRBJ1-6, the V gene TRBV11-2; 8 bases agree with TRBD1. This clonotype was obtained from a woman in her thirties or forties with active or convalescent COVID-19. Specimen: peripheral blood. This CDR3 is CASSLAFPGQVYNSPLHF. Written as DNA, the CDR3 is TGTGCCAGCAGCTTAGCTTTTCCGGGACAGGTTTATAATTCACCCCTCCACTTT.